This TCR beta chain was identified during a study of T cell repertoires in cytomegalovirus infection (dated by TCRdb to between 2018 and 2021). For context, the study as a whole: Alongside well-studied HLA-B-restricted epitopes, the peptide stimulations were aimed at recently identified HLA-C-restricted CMV epitopes, whose presentation resists viral immunomodulation. Donor HLA type was relevant to the analysis, as public TCR beta signatures indicated carriage of CMV infection together with the matching HLA type. Overall study outcomes, separate from this receptor: In the ex vivo response, HLA-C-restricted CMV-specific TCR beta clonotypes were dominant, and in two of eight donors the single most frequent clonotype came from this HLA-C-restricted group. In both this cohort and an independent roughly 330-donor cohort, the cumulative frequency of public TCR beta family members distinguished carriers of CMV infection plus the relevant HLA type.

In regard to this clonotype: No cognate antigen has been identified for it. Qualities for individual bases were not recorded, and no much larger clone is one base off.

The CDR3, cysteine through phenylalanine, is 15 amino acids long. The kept DNA is CDR3 alone, 45 bases in frame from the first base. CDR1 MNHNS and CDR2 SASEGT are derived from the germline V gene. The junction carries 17 bases between V and J, which are trimmed by 1 base and 9 bases respectively. The sample's treatment or condition label is to be understood as: in vitro stimulation with specific CMV peptide epitopes to enrich CMV-specific T cells. The sequencer listed for this sample is Illumina HiSeq 1500. The public reads were reanalyzed by TCRdb: fastp trimming at Q25, MiXCR alignment, in-frame beta chains only. Each entry is one CDR3 protein sequence, shown with its most common DNA and genes. This sample gives 550,000 to 850,000 distinct CDR3 sequences in total; around a third of them show up just once. The ten largest account for about 18% of the sample.

Sequenced here: cultured PBMCs, sampled from culture after CMV antigen stimulation. The rearrangement combines TRBV6-1 with TRBJ2-3; tentative D gene TRBD2, with 7 bases matching. This TCR was sampled from a human donor in good health (CMV status not recorded). Some clones in this sample may be carry-over from other donors' samples. The CDR3 in this case is CASSEGGGLRETQYF. The DNA reads TGTGCCAGCAGTGAAGGGGGGGGGCTGAGGGAGACGCAGTATTTT.